This T cell receptor beta chain was sequenced in a study of CD8 T cells in ankylosing spondylitis. Trimming removed 5 bases at V and 8 bases at J, with 22 bases between. The germline V gene encodes CDR1 SGHVS and CDR2 FQNEAQ. The CDR3 runs 16 residues. Regarding the study as a whole: Clones linked to disease, bearing a CD8+ phenotype, were relatively rare in peripheral blood. Reportedly, significant enrichment of disease-linked clones occurred in matched ankylosing spondylitis synovial fluid.

This clonotype was observed at least ten times. Its cognate antigen is unknown. TCRdb itself ran the 5' RACE reads through MiXCR, one entry per CDR3 protein. There are under 150,000 distinct CDR3 sequences in the sample; about a tenth occur only once, and approximately 3.4% lies in the top ten. The rearrangement links TRBV7-8 to TRBJ2-1, with D perhaps assigned TRBD1 or TRBD2 (5 bases each). The origin of this receptor is a male donor with ankylosing spondylitis or in good health (not recorded which). The sample was blood, either unsorted or a sorted T cell fraction (not recorded which). The CDR3 loop reads CASSLLGLRGEDEQFF. The CDR3 DNA follows: TGTGCCAGCAGCCTGCTTGGACTGAGGGGAGAGGATGAGCAGTTCTTC.